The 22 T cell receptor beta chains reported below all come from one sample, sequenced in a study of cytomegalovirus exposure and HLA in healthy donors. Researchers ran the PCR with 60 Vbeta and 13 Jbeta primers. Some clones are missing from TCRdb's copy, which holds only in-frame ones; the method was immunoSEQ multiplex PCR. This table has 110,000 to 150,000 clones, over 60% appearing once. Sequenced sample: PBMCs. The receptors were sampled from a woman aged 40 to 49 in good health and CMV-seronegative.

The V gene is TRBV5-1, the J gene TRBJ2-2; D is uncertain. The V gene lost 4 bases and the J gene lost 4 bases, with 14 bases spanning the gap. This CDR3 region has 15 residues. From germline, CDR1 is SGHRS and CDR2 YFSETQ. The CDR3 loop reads CASSPEFAGTGELFF. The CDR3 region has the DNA TGCGCCAGCAGCCCGGAGTTCGCCGGCACCGGGGAGCTGTTTTTT.

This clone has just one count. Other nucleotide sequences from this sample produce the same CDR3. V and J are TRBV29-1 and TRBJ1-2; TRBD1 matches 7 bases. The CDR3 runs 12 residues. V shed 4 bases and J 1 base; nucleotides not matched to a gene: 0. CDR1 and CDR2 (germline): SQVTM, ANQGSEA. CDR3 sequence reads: CSVGQGNYGYTF. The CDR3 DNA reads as TGCAGCGTTGGACAGGGTAACTATGGCTACACCTTC.

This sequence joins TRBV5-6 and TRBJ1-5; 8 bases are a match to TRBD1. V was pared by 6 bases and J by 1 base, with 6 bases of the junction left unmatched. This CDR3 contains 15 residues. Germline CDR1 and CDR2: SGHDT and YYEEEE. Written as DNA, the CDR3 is TGTGCCAGCACCATTCAGGGGGCGAGCAATCAGCCCCAGCATTTT. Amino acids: CASTIQGASNQPQHF. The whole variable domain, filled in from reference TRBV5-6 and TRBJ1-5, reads DAGVTQSPTHLIKTRGQQVTLRCSPKSGHDTVSWYQQALGQGPQFIFQYYEEEERQRGNFPDRFSGHQFPNYSSELNVNALLLGDSALYLCASTIQGASNQPQHFGDGTRLSIL.

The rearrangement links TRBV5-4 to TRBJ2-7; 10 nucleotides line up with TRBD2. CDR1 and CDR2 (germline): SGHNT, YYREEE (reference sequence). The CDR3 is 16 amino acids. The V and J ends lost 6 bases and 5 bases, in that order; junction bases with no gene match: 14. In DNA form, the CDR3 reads TGTGCCAGCACCCCCGGGCCAGGGACTAGCGCCAACGAGCAGTACTTC. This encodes CASTPGPGTSANEQYF. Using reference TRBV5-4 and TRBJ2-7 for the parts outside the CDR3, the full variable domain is ETGVTQSPTHLIKTRGQQVTLRCSSQSGHNTVSWYQQALGQGPQFIFQYYREEENGRGNFPPRFSGLQFPNYSSELNVNALELDDSALYLCASTPGPGTSANEQYFGPGTRLTVT.

Here the CDR3 reads CASSSDLSGTEAFF. Written as DNA, the CDR3 is TGTGCCAGCTCGTCCGACCTCTCGGGCACTGAAGCTTTCTTT. The chain recombines TRBV6-1 with TRBJ1-1; D uncertain. The CDR3 is made up of 14 amino acids. Deletions cut 8 bases from V and 4 bases from J, with 17 bases between. The germline V gene encodes CDR1 MNHNS and CDR2 SASEGT.

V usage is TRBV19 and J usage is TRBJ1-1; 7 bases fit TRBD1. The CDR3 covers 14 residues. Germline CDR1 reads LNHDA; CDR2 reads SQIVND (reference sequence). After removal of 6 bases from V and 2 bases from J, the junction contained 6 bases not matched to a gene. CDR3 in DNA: TGTGCCAGTAGCATTGGGACAGCAAACACTGAAGCTTTCTTT. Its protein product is CASSIGTANTEAFF.

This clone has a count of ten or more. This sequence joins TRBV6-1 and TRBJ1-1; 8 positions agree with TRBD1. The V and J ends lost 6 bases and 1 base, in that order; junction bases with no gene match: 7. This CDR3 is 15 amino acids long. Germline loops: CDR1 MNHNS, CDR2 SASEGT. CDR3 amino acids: CASRLGGQGNTEAFF. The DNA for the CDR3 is TGTGCCAGCAGACTAGGCGGACAGGGGAACACTGAAGCTTTCTTT.

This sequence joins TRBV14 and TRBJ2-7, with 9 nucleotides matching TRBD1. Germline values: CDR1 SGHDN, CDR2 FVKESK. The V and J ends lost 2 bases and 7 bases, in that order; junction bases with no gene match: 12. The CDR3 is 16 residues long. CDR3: CASSQLPGQGLGEQYF. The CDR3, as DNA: TGTGCCAGCAGCCAACTTCCGGGACAGGGTCTGGGGGAGCAGTACTTC.

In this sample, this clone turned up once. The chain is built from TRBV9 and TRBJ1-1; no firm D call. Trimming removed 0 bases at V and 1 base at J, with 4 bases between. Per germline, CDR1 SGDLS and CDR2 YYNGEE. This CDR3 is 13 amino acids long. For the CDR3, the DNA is TGTGCCAGCAGCGTAGTACAGAACACTGAAGCTTTCTTT. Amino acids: CASSVVQNTEAFF.

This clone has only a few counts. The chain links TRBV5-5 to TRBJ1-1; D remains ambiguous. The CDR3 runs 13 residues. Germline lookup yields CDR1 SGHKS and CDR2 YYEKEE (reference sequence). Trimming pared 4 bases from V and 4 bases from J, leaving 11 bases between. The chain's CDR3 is CASSPFGVTEAFF. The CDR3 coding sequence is TGTGCCAGCAGCCCTTTCGGGGTCACTGAAGCTTTCTTT.

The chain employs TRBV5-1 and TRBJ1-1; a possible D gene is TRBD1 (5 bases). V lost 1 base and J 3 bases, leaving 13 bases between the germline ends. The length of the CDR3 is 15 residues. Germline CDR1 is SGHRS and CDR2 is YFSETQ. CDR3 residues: CASSLRAGDDTEAFF. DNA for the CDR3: TGCGCCAGCAGCTTGCGAGCGGGGGACGACACTGAAGCTTTCTTT.

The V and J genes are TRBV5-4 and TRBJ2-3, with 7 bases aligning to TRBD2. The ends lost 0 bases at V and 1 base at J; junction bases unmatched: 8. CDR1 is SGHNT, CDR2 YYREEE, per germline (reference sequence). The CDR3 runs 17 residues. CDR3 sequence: CASSLVPRGGGTDTQYF. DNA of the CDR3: TGTGCCAGCAGCTTGGTTCCTCGCGGGGGAGGCACAGATACGCAGTATTTT.

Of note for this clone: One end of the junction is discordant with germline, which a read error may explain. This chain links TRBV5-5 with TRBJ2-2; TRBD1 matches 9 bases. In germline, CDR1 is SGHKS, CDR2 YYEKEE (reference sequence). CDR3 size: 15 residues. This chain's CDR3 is CASRLGQGNTGELFF. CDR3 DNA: TGTGCCAGCAGATTGGGACAGGGGAACACCGGGGAGCTGTTTTTT.

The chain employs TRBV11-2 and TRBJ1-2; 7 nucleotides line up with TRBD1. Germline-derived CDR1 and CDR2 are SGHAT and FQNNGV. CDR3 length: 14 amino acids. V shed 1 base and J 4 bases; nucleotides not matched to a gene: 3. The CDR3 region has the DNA TGTGCCAGCAGCTTAGGGGACAGCTTCTATGGCTACACCTTC. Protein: CASSLGDSFYGYTF.

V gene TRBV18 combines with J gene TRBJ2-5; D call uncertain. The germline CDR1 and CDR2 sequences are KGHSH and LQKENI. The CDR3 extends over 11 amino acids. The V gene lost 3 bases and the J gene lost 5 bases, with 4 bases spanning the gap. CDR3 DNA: TGTGCCAGCTCACCTCGGGAGACCCAGTACTTC. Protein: CASSPRETQYF.

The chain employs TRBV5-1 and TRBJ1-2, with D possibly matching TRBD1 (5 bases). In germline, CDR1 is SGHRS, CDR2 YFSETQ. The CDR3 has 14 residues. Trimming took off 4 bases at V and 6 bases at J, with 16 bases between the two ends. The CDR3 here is CASSPWGVMDGYTF. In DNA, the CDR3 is TGCGCCAGCAGCCCGTGGGGGGTAATGGATGGCTACACCTTC.

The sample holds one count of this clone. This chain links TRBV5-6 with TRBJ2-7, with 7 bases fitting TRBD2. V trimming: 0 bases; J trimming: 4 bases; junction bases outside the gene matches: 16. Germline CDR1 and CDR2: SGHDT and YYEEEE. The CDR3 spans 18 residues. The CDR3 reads CASSLDAGLWGGTYEQYF. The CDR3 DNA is TGTGCCAGCAGCTTGGATGCCGGGCTTTGGGGGGGAACGTACGAGCAGTACTTC.

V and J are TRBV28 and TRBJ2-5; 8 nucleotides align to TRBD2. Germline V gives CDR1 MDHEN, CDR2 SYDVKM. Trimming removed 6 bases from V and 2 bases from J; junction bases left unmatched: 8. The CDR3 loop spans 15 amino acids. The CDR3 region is CASSQAGVPQETQYF. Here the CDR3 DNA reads TGTGCCAGCAGCCAAGCGGGGGTCCCTCAAGAGACCCAGTACTTC.

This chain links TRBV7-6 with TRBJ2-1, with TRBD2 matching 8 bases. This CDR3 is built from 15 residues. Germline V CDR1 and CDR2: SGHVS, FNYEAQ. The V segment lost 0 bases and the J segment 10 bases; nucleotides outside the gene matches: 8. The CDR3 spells CASSLAVAGGGEQFF. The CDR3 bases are TGTGCCAGCAGCTTAGCGGTTGCGGGCGGGGGGGAGCAGTTCTTC.

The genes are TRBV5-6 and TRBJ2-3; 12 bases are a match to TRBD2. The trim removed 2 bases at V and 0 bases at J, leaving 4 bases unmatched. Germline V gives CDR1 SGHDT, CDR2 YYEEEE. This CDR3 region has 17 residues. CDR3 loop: CASSLETSGGSTDTQYF. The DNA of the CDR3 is TGTGCCAGCAGCTTAGAAACTAGCGGGGGGAGCACAGATACGCAGTATTTT.

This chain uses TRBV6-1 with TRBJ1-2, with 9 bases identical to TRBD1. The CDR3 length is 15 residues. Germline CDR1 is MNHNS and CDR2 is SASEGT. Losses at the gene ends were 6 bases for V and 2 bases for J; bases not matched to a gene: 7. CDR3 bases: TGTGCCAGCAGGAAAACGGGGACAGGGAACTATGGCTACACCTTC. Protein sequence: CASRKTGTGNYGYTF.

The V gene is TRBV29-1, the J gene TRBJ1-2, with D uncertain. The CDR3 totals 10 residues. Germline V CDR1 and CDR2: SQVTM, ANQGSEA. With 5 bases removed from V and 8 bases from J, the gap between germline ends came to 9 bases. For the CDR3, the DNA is TGCAGCGTTTTGCATGAGGGCTACACCTTC. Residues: CSVLHEGYTF.